These T cell receptor beta chains were read from a single sample in a study of T cells of healthy individuals. TCRdb re-called the 5' RACE reads through MiXCR, storing one row per CDR3 protein. The data show about 60,000 distinct CDR3 sequences, 15% to 20% seen once. These receptors were obtained from a human donor in good health. Each CDR3 is given with its conserved first and last residue.

V: TRBV19
length: 16
CDR3: CASRPRTSASTDTQYF

V: TRBV9
length: 13
CDR3: CASSVVGTGELFF

V: TRBV7-8
length: 14
CDR3: CASSLDREYTEAFF

V: TRBV5-1
length: 14
CDR3: CASSSIGGGEKLFF

V: TRBV29-1
length: 13
CDR3: CSVEAGSYNEQFF

V: TRBV7-2
length: 15
CDR3: CASTLPRGRADTQYF

V: TRBV6-5
length: 12
CDR3: CASSTRTGEQYF

V: TRBV30
length: 14
CDR3: CAWSVPENNSPLHF

V: TRBV7-9
length: 17
CDR3: CASSSVRRDPRNNEQFF

V: TRBV5-1
length: 14
CDR3: CASSPGTDNQPQHF

V: TRBV6-4
length: 13
CDR3: CASSVGLGTEAFF

V: TRBV12-3/TRBV12-4
length: 14
CDR3: CASSLRTLNTEAFF

V: TRBV6-5
length: 15
CDR3: CASGRLAGGPGELFF

V: TRBV5-1
length: 15
CDR3: CASSSAAMGGETQYF

V: TRBV6-5
length: 13
CDR3: CASRGLLEISYTF

V: TRBV25-1
length: 14
CDR3: CASSDQGVSEEQYF

V: TRBV28
length: 14
CDR3: CASRRGVANTEAFF

V: TRBV4-1
length: 15
CDR3: CASSQDGGYSYEQYF

V: TRBV10-3
length: 13
CDR3: CAIRTGGSYEQYF

V: TRBV7-6
length: 12
CDR3: CASSFPYNEQFF

V: TRBV7-9
length: 13
CDR3: CASMLGSRNEQFF

V: TRBV29-1
length: 13
CDR3: CSVLYGPGSEQYF

V: TRBV18
length: 15
CDR3: CASSPGGGRFYEQYF

V: TRBV6-2/TRBV6-3
length: 14
CDR3: CASNSGTDNQPQHF

V: TRBV18
length: 13
CDR3: CASSQGVEYGYTF

V: TRBV15
length: 15
CDR3: CATSIQSGGGNTIYF

V: TRBV12-3/TRBV12-4
length: 14
CDR3: CASTGTANFDTQYF

V: TRBV5-1
length: 14
CDR3: CASTPTGTYNEQFF

V: TRBV20-1
length: 14
CDR3: CSARRGTSTDTQYF

V: TRBV19
length: 12
CDR3: CASSVGGTEQFF

V: TRBV11-2
length: 15
CDR3: CASSPGTGVFAEAFF

V: TRBV7-9
length: 15
CDR3: CASSYPMSGANVLTF

V: TRBV7-2
length: 16
CDR3: CASSLNLAKGGGEQFF

V: TRBV7-9
length: 15
CDR3: CASSREGQNTDTQYF

V: TRBV29-1
length: 11
CDR3: CSVTGQQEQYF

V: TRBV18
length: 15
CDR3: CASSPPGRRNSPLHF